This T cell receptor (beta chain) was sequenced during a study of PD-1 blockade in classical Hodgkin lymphoma. Study-level findings and limits: Relapsed/refractory patients reportedly had lower baseline diversity than newly diagnosed patients. The causes of the repertoire differences, possibly disease activity or prior therapy, remain undefined.

The CDR3 is made up of 15 amino acids. Germline CDR1 is KGHSH and CDR2 is LQKENI. Trimming took 0 bases from V and 1 from J, leaving 7 bases between them. The time point is: newly diagnosed, previously untreated cHL patient sample. The authors purified CD4+ T cells from thawed PBMCs by magnetic negative selection. The comparison group had newly diagnosed, previously untreated classical Hodgkin lymphoma. Concerning this clone itself: Its antigen is not identified.

The method was immunoSEQ multiplex PCR; TCRdb's version includes in-frame clones alone and lacks a portion of them. This repertoire shows about 30,000 clones, approximately 90% found once; its top ten account for around 1.3%. The sample consisted of CD4+ T cells from blood. This TCR came from a human donor with classical Hodgkin lymphoma. The chain joins TRBV18 to TRBJ2-1; no reliable D call. This CDR3 reads CASSPPTPSYNEQFF. The CDR3 DNA follows: TGTGCCAGCTCACCACCGACCCCGTCCTACAATGAGCAGTTCTTC. The full variable domain, completed using reference TRBV18 and TRBJ2-1, is NAGVMQNPRHLVRRRGQEARLRCSPMKGHSHVYWYRQLPEEGLKFMVYLQKENIIDESGMPKERFSAEFPKEGPSILRIQQVVRGDSAAYFCASSPPTPSYNEQFFGPGTRLTVL.